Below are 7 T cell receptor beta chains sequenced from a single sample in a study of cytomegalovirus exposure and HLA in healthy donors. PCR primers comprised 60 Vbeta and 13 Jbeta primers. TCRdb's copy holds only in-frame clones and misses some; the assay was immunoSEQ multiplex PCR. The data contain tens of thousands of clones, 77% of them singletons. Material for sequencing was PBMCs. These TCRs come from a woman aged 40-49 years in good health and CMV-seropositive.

Written as DNA, the CDR3 is TGTGCCAGCAGTGATAGTAGCCCACGGGGAGCTTTCTTT. This sequence encodes CASSDSSPRGAFF. The genes are TRBV2 and TRBJ1-1; D is ambiguous. The germline CDR1 and CDR2 sequences are SNHLY and FYNNEI. The CDR3 has 13 amino acids. The V end lost 3 bases, the J end lost 10 bases, and 15 bases lay between the germline ends.

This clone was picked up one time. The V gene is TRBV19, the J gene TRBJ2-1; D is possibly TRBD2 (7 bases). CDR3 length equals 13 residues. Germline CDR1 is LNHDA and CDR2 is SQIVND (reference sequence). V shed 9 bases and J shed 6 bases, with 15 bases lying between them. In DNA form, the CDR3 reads TGTGCCAGCGTAAGACGGGGGGCCAATGAGCAGTTCTTC. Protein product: CASVRRGANEQFF.

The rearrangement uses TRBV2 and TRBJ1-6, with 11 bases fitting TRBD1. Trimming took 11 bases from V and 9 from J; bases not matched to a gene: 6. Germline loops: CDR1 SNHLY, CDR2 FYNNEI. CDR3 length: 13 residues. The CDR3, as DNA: TGTGCCTCCTGGGACAGGGGGGGTTCACCCCTCCACTTT. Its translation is CASWDRGGSPLHF.

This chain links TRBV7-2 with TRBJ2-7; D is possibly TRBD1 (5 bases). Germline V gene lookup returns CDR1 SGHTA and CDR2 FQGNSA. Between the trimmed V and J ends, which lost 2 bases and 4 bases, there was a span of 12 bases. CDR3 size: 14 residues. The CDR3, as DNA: TGTGCCAGCAGCTTATATGTAAGGGGTTACGAGCAGTACTTC. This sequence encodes CASSLYVRGYEQYF.

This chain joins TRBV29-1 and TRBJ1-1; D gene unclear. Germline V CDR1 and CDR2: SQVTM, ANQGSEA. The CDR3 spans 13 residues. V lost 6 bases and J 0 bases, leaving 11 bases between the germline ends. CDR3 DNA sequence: TGCAGCGTCTTGCGGCCGCTGAACACTGAAGCTTTCTTT. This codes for CSVLRPLNTEAFF.

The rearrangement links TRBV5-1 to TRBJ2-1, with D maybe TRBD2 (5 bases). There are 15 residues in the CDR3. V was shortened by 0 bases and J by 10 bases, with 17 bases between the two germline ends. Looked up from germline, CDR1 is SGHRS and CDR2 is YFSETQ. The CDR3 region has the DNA TGCGCCAGCAGCTTGGTGGTAGGGAGAGAAATAGAGCAGTTCTTC. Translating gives CASSLVVGREIEQFF.

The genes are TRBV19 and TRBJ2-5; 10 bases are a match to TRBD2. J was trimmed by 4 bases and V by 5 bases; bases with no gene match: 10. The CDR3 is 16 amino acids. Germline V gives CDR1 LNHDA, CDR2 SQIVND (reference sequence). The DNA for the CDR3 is TGTGCCAGTAGTCCAAGCGGGGGGGCAGGGCGAGAGACCCAGTACTTC. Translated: CASSPSGGAGRETQYF.